The clone carrying this TCR beta chain was seen a few times. Its antigen is as yet unknown. The data derive from a study of beta chain features in type 1 diabetes. General observations from the study: The study found that naive, central memory and Treg TCRB repertoires appeared more similar in patients than in healthy donors. VDJ junctions sequenced from type 1 diabetes patients showed fewer insertions and more deletions.

All sorted populations exceeded 95% purity. The authors reverse transcribed all of the isolated RNA, so sequencing captured expressed TCRB transcripts. The read count averaged approximately 3.3 million across naive, central memory and regulatory T cell samples. Produced via immunoSEQ multiplex PCR; TCRdb's table is partial and in-frame only. Here the sample spans roughly 180,000 clones, 13% being singletons. Germline CDR1 and CDR2: MDHEN and SYDVKM. This CDR3 has 15 residues. The junction had 16 bases not matched to a gene; V was cut back by 8 bases and J by 9 bases. The sequenced sample consisted of central memory CD4+ T cells from blood. The clonotype was recovered from a woman younger than 35 in good health. This chain links TRBV28 with TRBJ2-1; 7 nucleotides line up with TRBD1. Here the CDR3 DNA reads TGTGCCAGCCAGTCCTGGGGTGGAAAGGGGGCTGAGCAGTTCTTC. It codes for CASQSWGGKGAEQFF.